The rows below give T cell receptor beta chains drawn from one sample of a study of T cell responses to AZD1222 COVID-19 vaccine. Generated by immunoSEQ multiplex PCR, the TCRdb table keeps only in-frame clones and is missing some. The repertoire has approximately 99,000 clones, about 82% of them found once; the top ten carry roughly 3%. The input for sequencing was peripheral blood, taken on day 0 of AZD1222 vaccination. The receptors originated from an adult in good health. CDR3s include the opening cysteine and the closing phenylalanine or tryptophan. A D gene is named only where the DNA matches it firmly. Size is omitted from some rows. Given values are once, few, many or a class for expanded clones.

TRBV6-2/TRBV6-3,TRBJ1-5,-,once,TGTGCCAGCAGTTACCCATATAGACAGGGCAATCAGCCCCAGCATTTT,CASSYPYRQGNQPQHF
TRBV9,TRBJ2-4,TRBD2,-,TGTGCCAGCAGCGTAGGGGGAGGGCCAAACATTCAGTACTTC,CASSVGGGPNIQYF
TRBV5-6,TRBJ1-2,-,-,TGTGCCAGCAGCTTCGGGGCACGCTACACCTTC,CASSFGARYTF
TRBV24-1,TRBJ2-5,-,-,TGTGCCACCAGTGCCGGACAAGAGACCCAGTACTTC,CATSAGQETQYF
TRBV18,TRBJ1-2,TRBD1,-,TGTGCCAGCTCACCACCTCCCGGGACAGGGGGTTACGGCTACACCTTC,CASSPPPGTGGYGYTF
TRBV28,TRBJ1-1,-,-,TGTGCCAGCAGACTCGGGACGGACCACACTGAAGCTTTCTTT,CASRLGTDHTEAFF
TRBV20-1,TRBJ1-5,-,few,TGCAGTGCTAGTTCCAGCAATCAGCCCCAGCATTTT,CSASSSNQPQHF
TRBV27,TRBJ1-2,-,-,TGTGCCAGCAGTTCCCCCCCCGGGGGTGCGGGTGGCTACACCTTC,CASSSPPGGAGGYTF
TRBV3-1/TRBV3-2,TRBJ1-5,-,-,TGTGCCAGCAGCCAAGAGTGGAACAATCAGCCCCAGCATTTT,CASSQEWNNQPQHF
TRBV27,TRBJ1-6,-,-,TGTGCCAGCAGTTTAGTCGGGGGTAATTCACCCCTCCACTTT,CASSLVGGNSPLHF
TRBV12-3/TRBV12-4,TRBJ1-3,-,-,TGTGCCAGCAGGACAGGTGGGCACACCATATATTTT,CASRTGGHTIYF
TRBV2,TRBJ2-7,TRBD2,few,TGTGCCAGTACTACGGGGACTAGCGGTTACGAGCAGTACTTC,CASTTGTSGYEQYF
TRBV6-6,TRBJ1-5,-,-,TGTGCCACCAGGCACGGTGATCGCAATCAGCCCCAGCATTTT,CATRHGDRNQPQHF
TRBV4-1,TRBJ2-7,TRBD2,-,TGCGCCAGCAGCCAAGATCGACTAGCGGGCTCCTACGAGCAGTACTTC,CASSQDRLAGSYEQYF
TRBV24-1,TRBJ2-5,-,-,TGTGCCACCAGTGATTTTCCTAGATCAGAGACCCAGTACTTC,CATSDFPRSETQYF
TRBV11-2,TRBJ2-5,TRBD2,-,TGTGCCAGCAGCGAACTAGGACTAGCGGGGGGACAAGAGACCCAGTACTTC,CASSELGLAGGQETQYF
TRBV6-1,TRBJ2-5,-,-,TGTGCCAGCAGTGCAAGGACACGACACATCCAAGAGACCCAGTACTTC,CASSARTRHIQETQYF
TRBV19,TRBJ2-6,-,-,TGTGCCAGTAGTATTGGGAGAGCCTCTGGGGCCAACGTCCTGACTTTC,CASSIGRASGANVLTF
TRBV20-1,TRBJ2-1,-,-,TGCAGTGCTAGCCCCGGGGGTGAGCAGTTCTTC,CSASPGGEQFF
TRBV27,TRBJ2-1,TRBD2,-,TGTGCCAGCGATAGAGGAGCGGGGGGGGGACATGAGCAGTTCTTC,CASDRGAGGGHEQFF
TRBV6-2/TRBV6-3,TRBJ1-1,-,-,TGTGCCAGCAGTTCCCAGGGTGAAGCTTTCTTT,CASSSQGEAFF
TRBV28,TRBJ1-4,TRBD1,-,TGTGCCAGCAGTTGGGGACAGGAAAAACTGTTTTTT,CASSWGQEKLFF
TRBV24-1,TRBJ2-7,TRBD1,-,TGTGCCACCAGTGATATGGGACAGGGGGGCTCCTACGAGCAGTACTTC,CATSDMGQGGSYEQYF
TRBV20-1,TRBJ1-2,-,-,TGCAGTGCTAGAGAATCAGTGTGGACCTTC,CSARESVWTF
TRBV28,TRBJ1-5,-,-,TGTGCCAGCAGTGGACCTAGCAATCAGCCCCAGCATTTT,CASSGPSNQPQHF
TRBV4-1,TRBJ1-2,TRBD1,-,TGCGCCAGCAGCCTGACAGGGAATGGCTACACCTTC,CASSLTGNGYTF
TRBV2,TRBJ1-1,TRBD1,-,TGTGCCAGCAGCGGTATCAGGGGGCAGAACACTGAAGCTTTCTTT,CASSGIRGQNTEAFF
TRBV19,TRBJ2-3,TRBD1,few,TGTGCCAGTAGTATAATCACAGGGGGTAGCACAGATACGCAGTATTTT,CASSIITGGSTDTQYF
TRBV5-1,TRBJ2-7,TRBD1,-,TGCGCCAGCAGCAGCCCCGGGACAGGGGGCGCGGGGGAGCAGTACTTC,CASSSPGTGGAGEQYF
TRBV7-2,TRBJ2-7,-,few,TGTGCCAGCAGCTCCGGGGCCAGGGGCCGCCCCGCCTACGAGCAGTACTTC,CASSSGARGRPAYEQYF
TRBV11-2,TRBJ2-4,-,-,TGTGCCAGCACCCACCCTAGCGTGTTAAACATTCAGTACTTC,CASTHPSVLNIQYF
TRBV5-1,TRBJ1-1,TRBD1,few,TGCGCCAGCATCATCGGGACAGGGGGCTTGAACACTGAAGCTTTCTTT,CASIIGTGGLNTEAFF
TRBV5-1,TRBJ1-1,-,-,TGCGCCAGCAGCTTCGAAGGCTTCCCCGCGGAAGCTTTCTTT,CASSFEGFPAEAFF
TRBV6-5,TRBJ2-7,TRBD1,-,TGTGCCAGCAGAACCGGGACAGGGTTGGACTACGAGCAGTACTTC,CASRTGTGLDYEQYF
TRBV10-3,TRBJ1-4,TRBD1,few,TGTGCCATCAGGACAGGGGTTCGGGGTAATGAAAAACTGTTTTTT,CAIRTGVRGNEKLFF
TRBV19,TRBJ1-2,TRBD1,-,TGTGCCAGTACGACAGGGGGCAGCTACACCTTC,CASTTGGSYTF
TRBV25-1,TRBJ1-4,-,-,TGTGCCAGCAGTCAGAGGGTATTAAGTAATGAAAAACTGTTTTTT,CASSQRVLSNEKLFF